The 25 T cell receptor beta chains given below trace back to one sample, sequenced in a study of HIV-infected patients and healthy controls. Roughly three months, about 14 weeks, into antiretroviral therapy, follow-up blood was collected. The repertoire came from unfractionated whole blood and reflected all unsorted peripheral T cells. Reverse transcription used 450 to 550 ng RNA and constant-region primers for alpha and beta. Using multiplexing indices, alpha and beta chain libraries were generated apart by chain-specific third strand synthesis. From the 5' RACE reads, TCRdb called clonotypes with MiXCR, one entry per CDR3 protein. The table includes 6,400 or so distinct CDR3 sequences, around 9.3% detected once. This sample comprised blood, obtained during antiretroviral therapy. These receptors all stem from an adult with HIV infection.

This clonotype occurred a few times. The rearrangement joins TRBV18 to TRBJ1-6; D remains unclear. The CDR3 is 13 residues long. Germline CDR1 and CDR2: KGHSH and LQKENI. The V end lost 0 bases, the J end lost 6 bases, and 3 bases lay between the germline ends. The CDR3 protein is CASSPPFNSPLHF. CDR3 nucleotides: TGTGCCAGCTCACCACCGTTTAATTCACCCCTCCACTTT.

By share of the sample, this clonotype is medium-sized. The chain has TRBV5-1 and TRBJ1-1; possibly TRBD1 for D (5 bases). Germline CDR1 reads SGHRS; CDR2 reads YFSETQ. Trimming stripped 2 bases from V and 1 base from J, with 9 bases between. This CDR3 comprises 14 residues. In DNA, the CDR3 is TGCGCCAGCAGCTTAGACAGCTCGAACACTGAAGCTTTCTTT. This sequence encodes CASSLDSSNTEAFF.

This clonotype is classed as large (0.1 to 1%). V is TRBV5-6 and J is TRBJ1-1; TRBD1 agrees at 7 bases. The CDR3 has 14 amino acids. Germline assignment: CDR1 SGHDT and CDR2 YYEEEE. V shed 2 bases and J 3 bases; nucleotides not matched to a gene: 4. DNA of the CDR3: TGTGCCAGCAGCTTCGACAGGGACTACACTGAAGCTTTCTTT. It is translated as CASSFDRDYTEAFF.

Relative to its sample, this clonotype is medium-sized. The chain recombines TRBV9 with TRBJ1-1; a possible D gene is TRBD1 (6 bases). Trimming removed 0 bases at V and 8 bases at J, with 17 bases between. The CDR3 is 15 residues long. The germline CDR1 and CDR2 sequences are SGDLS and YYNGEE. For the CDR3, the DNA is TGTGCCAGCAGCGTAGGAAGAACGGGACATCTAGAAGCTTTCTTT. Protein product: CASSVGRTGHLEAFF.

In its sample, this clonotype is medium-sized. V usage is TRBV5-1 and J usage is TRBJ1-1; D not certain. V lost 0 bases, J lost 6 bases, and 9 bases lay in between. This CDR3 has 13 amino acids. Germline V gives CDR1 SGHRS, CDR2 YFSETQ. The DNA of the CDR3 is TGCGCCAGCAGCTTGGCCGCCTCGCCTGAAGCTTTCTTT. This codes for CASSLAASPEAFF.

The table lists this clonotype with a few counts. The chain links TRBV7-2 to TRBJ1-6; D may be TRBD1 (5 bases). The CDR3 is 14 residues long. Germline values: CDR1 SGHTA, CDR2 FQGNSA. Between the trimmed V and J ends, which lost 3 bases and 3 bases, there was a span of 6 bases. The CDR3 spells CASSLTVYNSPLHF. CDR3 coding DNA: TGTGCCAGCAGCTTGACAGTCTATAATTCACCCCTCCACTTT.

This clonotype is judged medium-sized (0.01 to 0.1%). J is TRBJ1-1 and V is TRBV13; tentatively, D is TRBD1 (5 bases). CDR3 length: 14 amino acids. Deletions cut 5 bases from V and 1 base from J, with 11 bases between. Germline V gene data show CDR1 as PRHDT and CDR2 as FYEKMQ (reference sequence). The CDR3 spells CASSQGMGNTEAFF. The CDR3 nucleotides are TGTGCCAGCAGCCAGGGAATGGGGAACACTGAAGCTTTCTTT.

This clonotype was seen only a few times. The chain has TRBV5-1 and TRBJ2-1; 11 nucleotides align to TRBD2. The length of the CDR3 is 14 residues. The germline V gene has CDR1 SGHRS and CDR2 YFSETQ. The ends lost 7 bases at V and 2 bases at J; junction bases unmatched: 2. CDR3 in amino acids: CASYSGGAYNEQFF. In nucleotides, the CDR3 is TGCGCCAGCTATAGCGGGGGGGCCTACAATGAGCAGTTCTTC.

This clonotype is medium-sized by share. The chain carries TRBV3-1 and TRBJ2-7; TRBD2 agrees at 13 bases. J lost 8 bases, V lost 4 bases, and 14 bases had no gene match. The CDR3 has 17 amino acids. Germline V gene sequence: CDR1 LGHDT, CDR2 YNNKEL (reference sequence). CDR3 protein: CASSRELAGGRSWKQYF. The CDR3 bases are TGTGCCAGCAGCCGAGAACTAGCGGGGGGGCGAAGTTGGAAGCAGTACTTC.

This clonotype is medium-sized (0.01 to 0.1%) in the sample. V is TRBV5-1 and J is TRBJ2-1; 7 bases are a match to TRBD2. V was clipped by 4 bases and J by 2 bases; unmatched bases: 6. Per the germline V gene, CDR1 is SGHRS and CDR2 is YFSETQ. The CDR3 covers 15 residues. For the CDR3, the DNA is TGCGCCAGCAGCCCAACCGGACTAGCCTACAATGAGCAGTTCTTC. Translating gives CASSPTGLAYNEQFF.

This clonotype is medium-sized (0.01 to 0.1%) in the sample. J is TRBJ2-2 and V is TRBV25-1; D is perhaps TRBD1 (6 bases). The CDR3 runs 12 residues. The germline CDR1 and CDR2 sequences are MGHDK and SYGVNS. The V and J ends lost 6 bases and 5 bases respectively, with 7 bases between them. The CDR3 nucleotides read TGTGCCAGCAGGGGGGCGACCGGGGAGCTGTTTTTT. Its translation: CASRGATGELFF.

This clonotype rates as medium-sized (0.01 to 0.1%). The chain combines TRBV7-2 with TRBJ2-3, with 13 bases lining up with TRBD2. The CDR3 is 17 residues long. V gave up 2 bases and J gave up 0 bases; unmatched junction bases: 2. Looked up from germline, CDR1 is SGHTA and CDR2 is FQGNSA. The CDR3: CASSLWTSGGSTDTQYF. The CDR3 nucleotides read TGTGCCAGCAGCTTATGGACTAGCGGGGGTAGCACAGATACGCAGTATTTT.

This clonotype occurred many times. The chain carries TRBV6-2 or TRBV6-3 and TRBJ1-2; no clear D. Germline V gene sequence: CDR1 MNHEY, CDR2 SVGEGT. CDR3 length equals 15 residues. The V and J ends lost 2 bases and 8 bases respectively, with 18 bases between them. CDR3 sequence (DNA): TGTGCCAGCAGTTACCTCAGACACCGACAAGGCGGCTACACCTTC. Protein: CASSYLRHRQGGYTF.

This clonotype was picked up many times. The genes are TRBV5-5 and TRBJ1-4, with 7 bases matching TRBD1. V was pared by 3 bases and J by 7 bases, with 9 bases of the junction left unmatched. CDR1 and CDR2 (germline): SGHKS, YYEKEE (reference sequence). The CDR3 runs 15 residues. The CDR3 nucleotides read TGTGCCAGCAGCTCCGGGACAGTCGGGATTGAAAAACTGTTTTTT. It encodes CASSSGTVGIEKLFF.

The chain combines TRBV7-2 with TRBJ2-3; D could derive from TRBD1 or TRBD2 (5 bases each). This CDR3 spans 15 amino acids. The germline V gene encodes CDR1 SGHTA and CDR2 FQGNSA. V lost 2 bases to trimming and J lost 3 bases, with 12 bases between them. The CDR3 reads CASSLQGSVTDTQYF. CDR3 nucleotides: TGTGCCAGCAGCTTACAGGGTAGCGTGACAGATACGCAGTATTTT.

Comments on this clonotype: Germline is not matched at one junction end, which may reflect a read error. The rearrangement uses TRBV5-5 and TRBJ2-3; D is unresolved. The CDR3 runs to 11 residues. CDR1 is SGHKS, CDR2 YYEKEE, per germline (reference sequence). CDR3 region: CAGSKTDTQYF. CDR3 nucleotide sequence: TGTGCCGGCAGCAAAACAGATACGCAGTATTTT.

This clonotype was seen repeatedly, ten times or more. The rearrangement joins TRBV7-9 to TRBJ2-5; perhaps D is TRBD1 or TRBD2 (5 bases each). The CDR3 consists of 13 residues. CDR1 and CDR2 from the germline V gene are SEHNR and FQNEAQ (reference sequence). The ends were cut back, 2 bases at V and 6 bases at J, with 10 bases in the middle. CDR3 DNA sequence: TGTGCCAGCAGCTTATGGGGGTCCAAGACCCAGTACTTC. Translation gives CASSLWGSKTQYF.

By its share, this clonotype is medium-sized (0.01 to 0.1%). The gene calls are TRBV19 and TRBJ2-1; 7 nucleotides match TRBD1. Trimming took 8 bases from V and 0 from J; bases not matched to a gene: 1. Per the germline V gene, CDR1 is LNHDA and CDR2 is SQIVND (reference sequence). The CDR3 length is 13 residues. CDR3 protein: CASSGGSYNEQFF. For the CDR3, the DNA is TGTGCCAGTTCAGGGGGCTCCTACAATGAGCAGTTCTTC.

This clonotype was recorded at least ten times. V gene TRBV12-3 or TRBV12-4 combines with J gene TRBJ2-7, with D possibly TRBD1 on 5 matching bases. The CDR3 spans 16 residues. Between the trimmed V and J ends, which lost 5 bases and 3 bases, there was a span of 20 bases. The DNA for the CDR3 is TGTGCCAGCAGTCTAAGTCCGAGACAGAGAAGCTACGAGCAGTACTTC. It translates to CASSLSPRQRSYEQYF.

In its sample, this clonotype ranks as medium-sized (0.01 to 0.1%). The chain combines TRBV6-6 with TRBJ1-2; maybe TRBD1 (5 bases). CDR1 MNHNY and CDR2 SVGAGI come from the germline V gene (reference sequence). CDR3 length: 13 residues. V was pared by 5 bases and J by 8 bases, with 15 bases between. This CDR3 is CASSQDTTRGYTF. DNA of the CDR3: TGTGCCAGCAGTCAGGACACAACGAGGGGCTACACCTTC.

By sample share, this clonotype is medium-sized. The CDR3 DNA reads TGTGCCAGCAGTTACTACGGCGGGCAGACCCAGTACTTC. This translates into CASSYYGGQTQYF. The chain has TRBV6-5 and TRBJ2-5, with D maybe TRBD2 (5 bases). The CDR3 runs to 13 residues. Deletions cut 1 base from V and 6 bases from J, with 9 bases between. Germline CDR1 MNHEY, CDR2 SVGAGI.

This clonotype is termed medium-sized (0.01 to 0.1%). The V call is TRBV12-3 or TRBV12-4, the J call TRBJ2-1; D is possibly TRBD1 (5 bases). V lost 3 bases and J 11 bases, leaving 20 bases between the germline ends. The length of the CDR3 is 15 residues. The CDR3 nucleotides are TGTGCCAGCAGTTTTCCGGCAGGGCCTAGTCTTAAGCAGTTCTTC. Protein product: CASSFPAGPSLKQFF.

This clonotype occurred a few times. J is TRBJ1-1 and V is TRBV27, with D possibly TRBD1 on 6 matching bases. V was cut by 5 bases and J by 5 bases, with 15 bases left in between. CDR1 and CDR2 from the germline V gene are MNHEY and SMNVEV (reference sequence). The CDR3 spans 14 residues. The CDR3: CASSGAGVVTEAFF. DNA for the CDR3: TGTGCCAGCAGTGGCGCAGGGGTTGTTACTGAAGCTTTCTTT.

This clonotype occurred many times. The rearrangement joins TRBV7-9 to TRBJ1-1; 9 nucleotides agree with TRBD1. Germline V gene lookup returns CDR1 SEHNR and CDR2 FQNEAQ (reference sequence). This CDR3 has 16 amino acids. Losses at the gene ends were 1 base for V and 4 bases for J; bases not matched to a gene: 7. Written as DNA, the CDR3 is TGTGCCAGCAGCTTAGGAGGGACAGGGATGGGCACTGAAGCTTTCTTT. Protein: CASSLGGTGMGTEAFF. Variable domain in full (rest from reference TRBV7-9 and TRBJ1-1): DTGVSQNPRHKITKRGQNVTFRCDPISEHNRLYWYRQTLGQGPEFLTYFQNEAQLEKSRLLSDRFSAERPKGSFSTLEIQRTEQGDSAMYLCASSLGGTGMGTEAFFGQGTRLTVV.

By its share, this clonotype is medium-sized. V is TRBV9 and J is TRBJ2-3; 8 bases match TRBD2. Losses at the gene ends were 0 bases for V and 2 bases for J; bases not matched to a gene: 8. Germline loops: CDR1 SGDLS, CDR2 YYNGEE. The CDR3 is 17 amino acids. CDR3 sequence (DNA): TGTGCCAGCAGCGTAGAGTCGGCGGGGGGCTACACAGATACGCAGTATTTT. Its translation: CASSVESAGGYTDTQYF.